This T cell receptor (beta chain) was profiled in a study of early T cells in non-severe SARS-CoV-2 infection. Each single cDNA molecule received a unique molecular identifier. From the 5' RACE reads, TCRdb called clonotypes with MiXCR, one entry per CDR3 protein. Found here are about 46,000 distinct CDR3 sequences, less than 6.5% of them singletons; the top ten hold around 5%. CDR3 length: 16 residues. Germline CDR1 and CDR2: SQVTM and ANQGSEA. V was clipped by 1 base and J by 6 bases; unmatched bases: 10. At least ten counts were recorded for this clonotype. This specimen consisted of whole blood, obtained at baseline. The receptor's source is an adult who was a healthcare worker with PCR-confirmed SARS-CoV-2 infection or an uninfected control (not recorded which). The chain carries TRBV29-1 and TRBJ2-1; 9 nucleotides align to TRBD2. CDR3 residues: CSVEGIGGRASNEQFF. In nucleotides, the CDR3 is TGCAGCGTTGAAGGTATCGGCGGGAGGGCCTCCAATGAGCAGTTCTTC.